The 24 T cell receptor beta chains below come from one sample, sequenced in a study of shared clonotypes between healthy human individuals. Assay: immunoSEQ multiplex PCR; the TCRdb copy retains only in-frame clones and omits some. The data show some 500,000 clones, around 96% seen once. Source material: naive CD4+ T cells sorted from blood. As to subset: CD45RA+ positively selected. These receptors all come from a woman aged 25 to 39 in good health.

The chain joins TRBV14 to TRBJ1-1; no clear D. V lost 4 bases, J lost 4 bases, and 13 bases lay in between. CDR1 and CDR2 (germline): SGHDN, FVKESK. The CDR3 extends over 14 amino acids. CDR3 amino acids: CASSPHPRGTEAFF. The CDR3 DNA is TGTGCCAGCAGCCCTCACCCGCGGGGCACTGAAGCTTTCTTT. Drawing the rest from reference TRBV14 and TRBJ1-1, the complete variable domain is EAGVTQFPSHSVIEKGQTVTLRCDPISGHDNLYWYRRVMGKEIKFLLHFVKESKQDESGMPNNRFLAERTGGTYSTLKVQPAELEDSGVYFCASSPHPRGTEAFFGQGTRLTVV.

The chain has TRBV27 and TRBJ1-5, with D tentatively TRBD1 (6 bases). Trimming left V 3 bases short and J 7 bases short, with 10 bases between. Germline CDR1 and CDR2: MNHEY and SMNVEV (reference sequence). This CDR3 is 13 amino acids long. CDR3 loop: CASSFTRGQPQHF. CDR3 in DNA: TGTGCCAGCAGTTTTACCAGGGGCCAGCCCCAGCATTTT.

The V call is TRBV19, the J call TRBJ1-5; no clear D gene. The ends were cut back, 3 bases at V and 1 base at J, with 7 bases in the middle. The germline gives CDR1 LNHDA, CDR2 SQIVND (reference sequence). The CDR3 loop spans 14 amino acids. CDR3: CASSIRPSNQPQHF. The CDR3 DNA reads TGTGCCAGTAGTATCCGACCCAGCAATCAGCCCCAGCATTTT.

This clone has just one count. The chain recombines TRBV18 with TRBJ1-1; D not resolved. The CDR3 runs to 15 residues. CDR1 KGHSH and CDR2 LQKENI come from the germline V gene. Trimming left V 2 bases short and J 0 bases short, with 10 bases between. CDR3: CASSPRDLLNTEAFF. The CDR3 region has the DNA TGTGCCAGCTCACCAAGAGACCTGCTGAACACTGAAGCTTTCTTT. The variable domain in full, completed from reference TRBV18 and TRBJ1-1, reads NAGVMQNPRHLVRRRGQEARLRCSPMKGHSHVYWYRQLPEEGLKFMVYLQKENIIDESGMPKERFSAEFPKEGPSILRIQQVVRGDSAAYFCASSPRDLLNTEAFFGQGTRLTVV.

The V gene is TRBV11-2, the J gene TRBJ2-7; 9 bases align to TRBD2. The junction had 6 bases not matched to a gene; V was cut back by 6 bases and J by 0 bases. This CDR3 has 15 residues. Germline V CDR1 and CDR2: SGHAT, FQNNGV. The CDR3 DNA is TGTGCCAGCAGTCCCGGGACTAGCAGCTCCTACGAGCAGTACTTC. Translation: CASSPGTSSSYEQYF.

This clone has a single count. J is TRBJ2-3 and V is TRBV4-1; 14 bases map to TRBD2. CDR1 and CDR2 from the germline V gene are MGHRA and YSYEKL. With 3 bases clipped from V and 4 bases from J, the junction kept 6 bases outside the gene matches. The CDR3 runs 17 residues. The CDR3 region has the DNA TGCGCCAGCAGCCAGCTGACTAGCGGGAGGGCGTCAGATACGCAGTATTTT. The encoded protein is CASSQLTSGRASDTQYF.

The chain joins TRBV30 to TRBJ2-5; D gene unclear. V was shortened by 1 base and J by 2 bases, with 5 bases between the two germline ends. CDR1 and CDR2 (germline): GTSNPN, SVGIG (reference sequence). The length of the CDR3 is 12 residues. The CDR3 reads CAWSGQQETQYF. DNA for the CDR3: TGTGCCTGGAGTGGCCAGCAAGAGACCCAGTACTTC.

In nucleotides, the CDR3 is TGTGCCAGCAGCCTCACCGGGACTACCACGAACACCGGGGAGCTGTTTTTT. Amino acid sequence: CASSLTGTTTNTGELFF. The chain combines TRBV7-7 with TRBJ2-2; 7 bases line up with TRBD2. Germline V gene sequence: CDR1 SSHAT, CDR2 FNYEAQ (reference sequence). With V trimmed by 5 bases and J by 0 bases, 9 bases remained unmatched. The length of the CDR3 is 17 residues.

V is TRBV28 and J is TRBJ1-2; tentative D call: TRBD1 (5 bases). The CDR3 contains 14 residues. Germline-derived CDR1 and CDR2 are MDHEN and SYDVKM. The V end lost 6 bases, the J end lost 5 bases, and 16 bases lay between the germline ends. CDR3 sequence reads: CASSPGTALYGYTF. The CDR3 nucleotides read TGTGCCAGCAGCCCTGGGACGGCCTTGTATGGCTACACCTTC.

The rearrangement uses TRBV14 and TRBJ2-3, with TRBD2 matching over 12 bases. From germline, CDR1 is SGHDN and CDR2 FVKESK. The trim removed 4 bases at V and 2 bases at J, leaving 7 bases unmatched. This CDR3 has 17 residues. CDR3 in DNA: TGTGCCAGCAGCCGATCCGGACTAGCGGGAATCACAGATACGCAGTATTTT. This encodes CASSRSGLAGITDTQYF.

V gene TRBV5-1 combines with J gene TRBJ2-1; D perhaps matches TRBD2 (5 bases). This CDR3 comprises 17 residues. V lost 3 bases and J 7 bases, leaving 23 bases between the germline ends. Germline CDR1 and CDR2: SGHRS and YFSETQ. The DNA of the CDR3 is TGCGCCAGCAGCTCCACGGTCGGAGGAGAAAAAAGGAATGAGCAGTTCTTC. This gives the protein CASSSTVGGEKRNEQFF.

The CDR3 coding sequence is TGTGCAAGCGAGTTGGTTGTAAGAGGGACTGAAGCTTTCTTT. The encoded protein is CASELVVRGTEAFF. The rearrangement links TRBV2 to TRBJ1-1; D remains unclear. CDR3 length: 14 residues. Looked up from germline, CDR1 is SNHLY and CDR2 is FYNNEI.

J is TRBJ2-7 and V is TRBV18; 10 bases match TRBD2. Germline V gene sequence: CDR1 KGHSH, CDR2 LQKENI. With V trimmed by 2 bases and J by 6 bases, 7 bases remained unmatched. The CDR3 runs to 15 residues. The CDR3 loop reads CASSPRLAGDSEQYF. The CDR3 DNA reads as TGTGCCAGCTCACCAAGGCTAGCGGGAGATTCCGAGCAGTACTTC.

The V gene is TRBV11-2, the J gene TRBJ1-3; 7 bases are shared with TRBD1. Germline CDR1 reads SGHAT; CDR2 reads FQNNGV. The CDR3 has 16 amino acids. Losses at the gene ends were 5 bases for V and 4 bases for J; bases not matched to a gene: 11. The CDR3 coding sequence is TGTGCCAGCAGCCCTCTGACAGGGAGGACAGGAAACACCATATATTTT. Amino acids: CASSPLTGRTGNTIYF.

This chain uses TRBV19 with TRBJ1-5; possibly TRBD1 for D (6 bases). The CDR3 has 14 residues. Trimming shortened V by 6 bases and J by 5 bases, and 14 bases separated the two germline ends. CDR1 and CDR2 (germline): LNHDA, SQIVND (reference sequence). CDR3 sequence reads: CASSYGGADQPQHF. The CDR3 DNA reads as TGTGCCAGTAGCTACGGGGGGGCGGATCAGCCCCAGCATTTT.

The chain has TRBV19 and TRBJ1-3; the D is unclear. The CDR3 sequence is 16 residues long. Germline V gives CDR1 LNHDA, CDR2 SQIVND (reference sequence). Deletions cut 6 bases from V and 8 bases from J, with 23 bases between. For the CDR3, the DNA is TGTGCCAGTAGCAGCCGCGTCGGCGGTTCAGGTGACACCATATATTTT. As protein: CASSSRVGGSGDTIYF.

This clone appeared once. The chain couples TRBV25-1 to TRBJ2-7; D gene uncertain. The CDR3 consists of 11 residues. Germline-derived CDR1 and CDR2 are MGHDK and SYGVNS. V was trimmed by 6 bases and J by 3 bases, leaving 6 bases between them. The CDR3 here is CASRGDYEQYF. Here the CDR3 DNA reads TGTGCCAGCAGGGGCGACTACGAGCAGTACTTC.

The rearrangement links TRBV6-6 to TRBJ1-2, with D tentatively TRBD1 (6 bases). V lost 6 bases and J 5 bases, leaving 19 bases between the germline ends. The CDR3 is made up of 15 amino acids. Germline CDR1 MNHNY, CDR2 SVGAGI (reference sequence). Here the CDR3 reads CASRQPGQPPYGYTF. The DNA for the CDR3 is TGTGCCAGCAGACAACCGGGACAACCACCTTATGGCTACACCTTC.

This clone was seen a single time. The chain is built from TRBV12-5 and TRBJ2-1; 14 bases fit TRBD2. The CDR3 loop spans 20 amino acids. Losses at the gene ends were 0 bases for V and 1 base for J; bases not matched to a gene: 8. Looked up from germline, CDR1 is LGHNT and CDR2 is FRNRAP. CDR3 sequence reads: CASGLVLGTSGSQSYNEQFF. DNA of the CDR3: TGTGCTAGTGGTTTGGTACTAGGGACTAGCGGGAGTCAATCCTACAATGAGCAGTTCTTC.

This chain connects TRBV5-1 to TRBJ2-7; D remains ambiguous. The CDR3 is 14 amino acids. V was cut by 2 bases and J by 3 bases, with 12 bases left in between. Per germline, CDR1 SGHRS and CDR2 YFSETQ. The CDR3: CASSLVAGFYEQYF. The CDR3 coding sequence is TGCGCCAGCAGCTTAGTGGCAGGATTCTACGAGCAGTACTTC.

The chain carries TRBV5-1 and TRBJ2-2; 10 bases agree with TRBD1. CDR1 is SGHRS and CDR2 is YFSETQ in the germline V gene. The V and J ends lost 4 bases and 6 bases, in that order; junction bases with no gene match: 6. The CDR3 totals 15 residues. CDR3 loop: CASSTRGQGAGELFF. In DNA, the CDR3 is TGCGCCAGCAGCACTCGCGGACAGGGGGCCGGGGAGCTGTTTTTT.

The CDR3 loop reads CASRGQGSGNQPQHF. The CDR3 nucleotides read TGTGCCAGCAGAGGTCAAGGGAGTGGCAATCAGCCCCAGCATTTT. The chain employs TRBV2 and TRBJ1-5; D not resolved. Germline CDR1 and CDR2: SNHLY and FYNNEI. V lost 6 bases and J 2 bases, leaving 14 bases between the germline ends. CDR3 length: 15 amino acids.

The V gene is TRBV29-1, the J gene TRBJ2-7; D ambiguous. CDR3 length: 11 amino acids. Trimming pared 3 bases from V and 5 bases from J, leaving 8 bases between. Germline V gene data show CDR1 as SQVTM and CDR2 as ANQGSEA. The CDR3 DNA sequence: TGCAGCGTTGAGAGGTATAACGAGCAGTACTTC. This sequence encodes CSVERYNEQYF.

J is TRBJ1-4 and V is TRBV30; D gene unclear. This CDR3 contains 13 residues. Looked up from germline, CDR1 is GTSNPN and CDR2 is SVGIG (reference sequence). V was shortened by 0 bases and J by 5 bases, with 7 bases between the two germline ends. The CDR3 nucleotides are TGTGCCTGGAGTGTACGGGAGAATGAAAAACTGTTTTTT. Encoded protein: CAWSVRENEKLFF.